This T cell receptor beta chain was retrieved from a study of identifying expanded T cells in peripheral blood. Study results and limitations: About 1.2 clones differed between technical replicates, versus approximately 17 and 20 over time.

The data were produced by immunoSEQ multiplex PCR, yet TCRdb's version contains in-frame clones alone and is incomplete. The sample carries under 150,000 clones, approximately 86% recorded once. Trimming took 7 bases from V and 3 from J; bases not matched to a gene: 8. Germline V gene lookup returns CDR1 MNHNY and CDR2 SVGAGI (reference sequence). The CDR3 consists of 14 residues. This clone has only one observation. Its cognate antigen is unknown. The material sequenced was blood. The chain carries TRBV6-6 and TRBJ2-7; 8 bases match TRBD1. This receptor was identified in a person aged 18 to 75 in good health. In DNA, the CDR3 is TGTGCCAGCACCACCGGGACAGGACTCTACGAGCAGTACTTC. Its protein product is CASTTGTGLYEQYF.